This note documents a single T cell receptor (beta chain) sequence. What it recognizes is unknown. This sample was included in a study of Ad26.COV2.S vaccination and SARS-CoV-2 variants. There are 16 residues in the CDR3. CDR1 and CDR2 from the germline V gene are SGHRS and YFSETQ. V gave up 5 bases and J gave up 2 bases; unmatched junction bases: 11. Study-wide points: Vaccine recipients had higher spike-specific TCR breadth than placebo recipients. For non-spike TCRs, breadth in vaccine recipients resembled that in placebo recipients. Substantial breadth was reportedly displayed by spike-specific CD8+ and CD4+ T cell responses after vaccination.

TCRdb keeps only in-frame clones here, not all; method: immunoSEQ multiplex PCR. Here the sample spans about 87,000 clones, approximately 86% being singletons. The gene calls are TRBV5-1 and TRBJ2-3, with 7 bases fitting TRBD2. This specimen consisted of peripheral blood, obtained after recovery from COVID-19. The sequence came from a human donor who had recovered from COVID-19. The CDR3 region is CASRRGGPENTDTQYF. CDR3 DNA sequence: TGCGCCAGCAGGCGCGGGGGACCGGAAAACACAGATACGCAGTATTTT.